The next 4 T cell receptor beta chains were all read from a single sample in a study of blood T cell repertoires in COVID-19. Clones were sequenced by immunoSEQ multiplex PCR, and TCRdb holds only the in-frame ones, with some missing. The table records approximately 15,000 clones, about three quarters of them present only once. What was sequenced was peripheral blood. These receptors were collected from a man between 65 and 85 years old with acute or convalescent COVID-19.

The CDR3, as DNA: TGTGCCACCAGTGATTTGACCTTCCCAGGGGGTAGAGGGGAGACCCAGTACTTC. Protein product: CATSDLTFPGGRGETQYF. The genes are TRBV24-1 and TRBJ2-5; 7 positions agree with TRBD1. The CDR3 totals 18 residues. Germline values: CDR1 KGHDR, CDR2 SFDVKD. V shed 0 bases and J 5 bases; nucleotides not matched to a gene: 14.

The rearrangement links TRBV7-2 to TRBJ2-2, with 11 bases fitting TRBD1. The germline V gene encodes CDR1 SGHTA and CDR2 FQGNSA. V lost 5 bases to trimming and J lost 4 bases; unmatched junction nucleotides: 6. CDR3 length: 16 amino acids. CDR3 amino acids: CASSKRGQGVTGELFF. CDR3 bases: TGTGCCAGCAGCAAAAGGGGACAGGGGGTCACCGGGGAGCTGTTTTTT.

J is TRBJ1-6 and V is TRBV5-1; a possible D gene is TRBD1 (5 bases). CDR1 and CDR2 from the germline V gene are SGHRS and YFSETQ. The length of the CDR3 is 14 residues. With 0 bases removed from V and 8 bases from J, the gap between germline ends came to 9 bases. CDR3 region: CASSLEVGDSPLHF. Written as DNA, the CDR3 is TGCGCCAGCAGCTTGGAGGTAGGGGATTCACCCCTCCACTTT. Drawing the rest from reference TRBV5-1 and TRBJ1-6, the complete variable domain is KAGVTQTPRYLIKTRGQQVTLSCSPISGHRSVSWYQQTPGQGLQFLFEYFSETQRNKGNFPGRFSGRQFSNSRSEMNVSTLELGDSALYLCASSLEVGDSPLHFGNGTRLTVT.

This clone was detected only a few times. The J gene is TRBJ1-2, the V gene TRBV30; no definite D call. Germline CDR1 reads GTSNPN; CDR2 reads SVGIG (reference sequence). The CDR3 spans 11 residues. Trimming left V 2 bases short and J 5 bases short, with 6 bases between. The CDR3 loop reads CAWSRGYGYTF. DNA of the CDR3: TGTGCCTGGAGTCGGGGATATGGCTACACCTTC.